Listed below are T cell receptor beta chains from one sample, sequenced in a study of T cells in Graves' hyperthyroidism and ophthalmopathy. Each CDR3 protein gets one entry after TCRdb re-called the multiplex PCR reads with MiXCR. The repertoire has nearly 750,000 distinct CDR3 sequences, roughly 32% of them found once; the top ten carry around 30%. Sequenced material: blood. The receptors derive from a woman aged 40-49 years with Graves' hyperthyroidism. Both conserved end residues are part of each CDR3. D genes are given only for firm matches. Rows may omit the clone size; those that give it use once, few, many or a size class.

J gene | V gene | D gene | clone size | CDR3 DNA | CDR3 protein
TRBJ2-6 | TRBV12-3/TRBV12-4 | NA | many | TGTGCCAGCAGTCTCACAGTCGCTGGGGCCAACGTCCTGACTTTC | CASSLTVAGANVLTF
TRBJ1-2 | TRBV20-1 | NA | many | TGCAGTGCTAGAGCGGGGTTGAGCGGCTACACCTTC | CSARAGLSGYTF
TRBJ2-6 | TRBV5-1 | NA | many | TGCGCCAGCAGCAGGGGGAGGGGGGCCAACGTCCTGACTTTC | CASSRGRGANVLTF
TRBJ2-2 | TRBV7-3 | TRBD2 | many | TGTGCCAGCGGCGGGAGTACCGGGGAGCTGTTTTTT | CASGGSTGELFF
TRBJ1-5 | TRBV19 | NA | NA | TGTGCCAGTAACCGGGGGACTTATAGCAATCAGCCCCAGCATTTT | CASNRGTYSNQPQHF
TRBJ1-3 | TRBV19 | NA | many | TGTGCCAGTAGTATACCCTTCTCTGGAAACACCATATATTTT | CASSIPFSGNTIYF
TRBJ1-6 | TRBV10-3 | NA | NA | TGTGCCATCAGTTACGTCGGTAGCTCCTATAATTCACCCCTCCACTTT | CAISYVGSSYNSPLHF
TRBJ1-5 | TRBV20-1 | NA | many | TGCAGTGCTAGGGCGGGAGGCGGGTACGGTCAGCCCCAGCATTTT | CSARAGGGYGQPQHF
TRBJ1-4 | TRBV6-4 | NA | few | TGTGCCAGCACAAAGACTGCAACTAATGAAAAACTGTTTTTT | CASTKTATNEKLFF
TRBJ2-5 | TRBV4-1 | NA | NA | TGCGCCAGCAGCCAAGATAAAGCCGAACAAGAGACCCAGTACTTC | CASSQDKAEQETQYF
TRBJ1-4 | TRBV7-2 | NA | NA | TGTGCCAGCAGCTTATTCTCCTGGGGGAATAATGAAAAACTGTTTTTT | CASSLFSWGNNEKLFF
TRBJ2-7 | TRBV7-8 | NA | few | TGTGCCAGCAGCGACGGCCCGGGGGACAGCTCCTACGAGCAGTACTTC | CASSDGPGDSSYEQYF
TRBJ1-4 | TRBV19 | NA | NA | TGTGCCAGTAGTATAGATCGGAGGGGGACGATGTTTTTT | CASSIDRRGTMFF
TRBJ2-1 | TRBV29-1 | NA | NA | TGCAGCGTTGGGCTCAGAAACTACAATGAGCAGTTCTTC | CSVGLRNYNEQFF
TRBJ1-6 | TRBV4-1 | NA | NA | TGCGCCAGCAGCCTCGGCGGGAAATCACCCCTCCACTTT | CASSLGGKSPLHF
TRBJ2-3 | TRBV19 | TRBD2 | NA | TGTGCCAGTAGTCTTCTGGGACTAGCGGGAGGGCCCAGGGATACGCAGTATTTT | CASSLLGLAGGPRDTQYF
TRBJ1-1 | TRBV10-3 | TRBD1 | many | TGTGCCATCACTCGACAGGGGCAGGACACTGAAGCTTTCTTT | CAITRQGQDTEAFF
TRBJ2-7 | TRBV10-3 | NA | once | TGTGCCATCAGTTACTTTGCGACCTCCGGTCTGAGCTACGAGCAGTACTTC | CAISYFATSGLSYEQYF
TRBJ1-5 | TRBV19 | TRBD1 | NA | TGTGCCAGCAGTTACTGGGACAGGGGTCAGCCCCAGCATTTT | CASSYWDRGQPQHF
TRBJ1-5 | TRBV9 | NA | few | TGTGCCAGCTACAGGAATAATCAGCCCCAGCATTTT | CASYRNNQPQHF
TRBJ2-7 | TRBV6-5 | NA | few | TGTGCCAGCAGTGGGACCCTAGGGGCCCTCTACGAGCAGTACTTC | CASSGTLGALYEQYF